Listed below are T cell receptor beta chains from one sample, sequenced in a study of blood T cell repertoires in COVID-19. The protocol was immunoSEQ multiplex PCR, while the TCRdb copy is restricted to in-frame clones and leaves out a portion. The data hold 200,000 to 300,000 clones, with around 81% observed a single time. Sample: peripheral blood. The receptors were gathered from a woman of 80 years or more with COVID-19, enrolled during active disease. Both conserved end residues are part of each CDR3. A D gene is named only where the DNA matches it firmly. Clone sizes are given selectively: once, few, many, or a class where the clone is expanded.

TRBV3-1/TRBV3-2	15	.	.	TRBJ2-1	CASSSEGRGYNEQFF	TGTGCCAGCAGTTCCGAGGGCCGGGGGTACAATGAGCAGTTCTTC
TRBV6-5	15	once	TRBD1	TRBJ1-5	CASRPGTGVAQPQHF	TGTGCCAGCAGACCCGGGACAGGGGTCGCTCAGCCCCAGCATTTT
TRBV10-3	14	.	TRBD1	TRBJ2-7	CAIRRQGVTYEQYF	TGTGCCATCCGGCGACAGGGGGTTACCTACGAGCAGTACTTC
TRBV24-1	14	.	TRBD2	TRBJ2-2	CATSATSGGPRLFF	TGTGCCACCAGTGCGACTAGCGGGGGGCCAAGGCTGTTTTTT
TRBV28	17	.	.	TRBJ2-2	CASSPSLAAFLTGELFF	TGTGCCAGCAGTCCCTCCCTAGCAGCCTTCCTCACCGGGGAGCTGTTTTTT
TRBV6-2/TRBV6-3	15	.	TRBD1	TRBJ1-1	CASSPWTGVNTEAFF	TGTGCCAGCAGTCCCTGGACAGGTGTCAACACTGAAGCTTTCTTT
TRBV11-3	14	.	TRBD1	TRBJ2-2	CASSLRQGSGELFF	TGTGCCAGCAGCTTGCGACAGGGTTCCGGGGAGCTGTTTTTT
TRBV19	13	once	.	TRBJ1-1	CASRVTANTEAFF	TGTGCCAGTAGGGTGACAGCGAACACTGAAGCTTTCTTT
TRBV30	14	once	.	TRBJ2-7	CAWKLGLRDYEQYF	TGTGCCTGGAAATTAGGGCTCAGGGATTACGAGCAGTACTTC
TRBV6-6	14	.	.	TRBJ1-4	CASNSAGTNEKLFF	TGTGCCAGCAACTCGGCAGGGACTAATGAAAAACTGTTTTTT
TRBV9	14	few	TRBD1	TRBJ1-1	CASSPDRGAFEAFF	TGTGCCAGCAGCCCGGACAGGGGAGCCTTTGAAGCTTTCTTT
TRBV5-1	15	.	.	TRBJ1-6	CASSLGSLDNSPLHF	TGCGCCAGCAGCTTGGGTTCGTTAGATAATTCACCCCTCCACTTT
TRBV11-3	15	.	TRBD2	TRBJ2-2	CASSLRGGQDGELFF	TGTGCCAGCAGCTTGCGGGGGGGCCAAGACGGGGAGCTGTTTTTT
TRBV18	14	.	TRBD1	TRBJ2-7	CASSPRTGDNEQYF	TGTGCCAGCTCACCGCGGACAGGAGACAACGAGCAGTACTTC
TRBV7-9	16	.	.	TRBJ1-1	CASSLVSGFSNTEAFF	TGTGCCAGCAGCCTCGTTTCGGGGTTCTCGAACACTGAAGCTTTCTTT
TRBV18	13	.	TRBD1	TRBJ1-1	CASSQGAITEAFF	TGTGCCAGCTCACAGGGGGCAATAACTGAAGCTTTCTTT
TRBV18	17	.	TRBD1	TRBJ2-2	CASSPPGQGLDTGELFF	TGTGCCAGCTCTCCACCGGGACAGGGCTTGGACACCGGGGAGCTGTTTTTT
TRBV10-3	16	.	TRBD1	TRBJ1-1	CAISARQGDMNTEAFF	TGTGCCATCAGTGCGAGACAGGGGGACATGAACACTGAAGCTTTCTTT
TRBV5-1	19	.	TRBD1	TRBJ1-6	CASSIYPHDRGRKISPLHF	TGCGCCAGCAGCATATACCCTCATGACAGGGGGCGAAAAATTTCACCCCTCCACTTT